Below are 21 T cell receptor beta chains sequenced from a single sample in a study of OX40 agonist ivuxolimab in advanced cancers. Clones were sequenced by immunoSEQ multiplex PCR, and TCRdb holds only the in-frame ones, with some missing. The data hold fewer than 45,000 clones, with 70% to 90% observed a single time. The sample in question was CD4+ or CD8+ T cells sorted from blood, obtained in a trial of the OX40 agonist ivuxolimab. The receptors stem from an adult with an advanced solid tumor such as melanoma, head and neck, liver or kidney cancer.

In DNA form, the CDR3 reads TGTGCCAGCAGTTTCGGTGGCGTCGCCTACGAGCAGTACTTC. Residues: CASSFGGVAYEQYF. The chain recombines TRBV28 with TRBJ2-7; no clear D. Germline CDR1 reads MDHEN; CDR2 reads SYDVKM. This CDR3 comprises 14 residues. V was clipped by 3 bases and J by 2 bases, with 11 bases between them. Based on the CDR3 plus reference TRBV28 and TRBJ2-7, the full variable domain is DVKVTQSSRYLVKRTGEKVFLECVQDMDHENMFWYRQDPGLGLRLIYFSYDVKMKEKGDIPEGYSVSREKKERFSLILESASTNQTSMYLCASSFGGVAYEQYFGPGTRLTVT.

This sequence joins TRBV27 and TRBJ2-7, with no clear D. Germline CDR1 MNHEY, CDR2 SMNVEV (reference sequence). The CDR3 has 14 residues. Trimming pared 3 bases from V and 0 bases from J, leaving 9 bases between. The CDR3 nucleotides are TGTGCCAGCAGTTTTAAGGATGGCTCCTACGAGCAGTACTTC. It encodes CASSFKDGSYEQYF.

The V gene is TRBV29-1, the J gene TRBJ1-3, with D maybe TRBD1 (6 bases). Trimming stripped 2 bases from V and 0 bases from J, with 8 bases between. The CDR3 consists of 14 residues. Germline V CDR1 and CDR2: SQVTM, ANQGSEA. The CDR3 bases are TGCAGCGTTGAACAGGGGCGCTCTGGAAACACCATATATTTT. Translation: CSVEQGRSGNTIYF.

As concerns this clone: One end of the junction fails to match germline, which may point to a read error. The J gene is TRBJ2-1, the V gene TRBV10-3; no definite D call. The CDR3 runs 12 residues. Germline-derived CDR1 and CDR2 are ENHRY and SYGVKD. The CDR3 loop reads CAISDSHNEQFF. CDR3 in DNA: TGTGCCATCAGTGACTCCCACAATGAGCAGTTCTTC.

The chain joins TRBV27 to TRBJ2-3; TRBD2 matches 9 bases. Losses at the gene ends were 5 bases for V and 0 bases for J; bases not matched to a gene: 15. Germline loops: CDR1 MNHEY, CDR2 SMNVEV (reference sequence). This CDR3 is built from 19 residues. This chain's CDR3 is CASSHLPGLAGTSTDTQYF. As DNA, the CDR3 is TGTGCCAGCAGTCATCTCCCGGGGCTAGCGGGGACTAGCACAGATACGCAGTATTTT.

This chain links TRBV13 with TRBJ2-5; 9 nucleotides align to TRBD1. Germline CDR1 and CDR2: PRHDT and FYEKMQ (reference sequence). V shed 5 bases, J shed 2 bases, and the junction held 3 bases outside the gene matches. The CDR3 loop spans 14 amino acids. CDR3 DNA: TGTGCCAGCAGCCCACAGGGGGCACAAGAGACCCAGTACTTC. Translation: CASSPQGAQETQYF.

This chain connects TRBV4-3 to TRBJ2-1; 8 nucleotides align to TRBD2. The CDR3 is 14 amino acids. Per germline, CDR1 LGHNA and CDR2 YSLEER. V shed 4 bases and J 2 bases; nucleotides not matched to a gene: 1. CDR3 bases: TGCGCCAGCAGCCCGGGACTAGCCTACAATGAGCAGTTCTTC. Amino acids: CASSPGLAYNEQFF.

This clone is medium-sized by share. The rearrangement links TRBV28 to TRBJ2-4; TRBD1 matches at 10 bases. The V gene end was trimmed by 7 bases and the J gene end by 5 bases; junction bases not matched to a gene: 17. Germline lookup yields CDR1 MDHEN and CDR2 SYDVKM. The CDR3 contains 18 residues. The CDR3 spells CASNAGGTGVFGENIQYF. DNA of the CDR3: TGTGCCAGCAACGCCGGCGGGACAGGGGTTTTTGGGGAAAACATTCAGTACTTC.

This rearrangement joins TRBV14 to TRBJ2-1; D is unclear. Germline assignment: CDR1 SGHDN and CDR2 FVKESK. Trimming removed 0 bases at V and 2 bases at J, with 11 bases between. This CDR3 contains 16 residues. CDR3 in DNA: TGTGCCAGCAGCCAAGAATTCCCTCCGGCCTACAATGAGCAGTTCTTC. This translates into CASSQEFPPAYNEQFF.

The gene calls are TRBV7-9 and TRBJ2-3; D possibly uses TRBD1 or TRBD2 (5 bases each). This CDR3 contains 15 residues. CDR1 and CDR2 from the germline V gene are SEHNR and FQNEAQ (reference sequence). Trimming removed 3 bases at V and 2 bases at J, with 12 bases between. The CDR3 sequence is CASSFGTYLTDTQYF. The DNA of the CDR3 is TGTGCCAGCAGCTTCGGGACGTACCTCACAGATACGCAGTATTTT.

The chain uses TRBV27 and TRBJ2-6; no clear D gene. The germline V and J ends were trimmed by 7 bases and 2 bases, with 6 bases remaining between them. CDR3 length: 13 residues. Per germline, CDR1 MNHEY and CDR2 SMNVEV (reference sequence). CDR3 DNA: TGTGCCAGCAAGAGCGCTGGGGCCAACGTCCTGACTTTC. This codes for CASKSAGANVLTF.

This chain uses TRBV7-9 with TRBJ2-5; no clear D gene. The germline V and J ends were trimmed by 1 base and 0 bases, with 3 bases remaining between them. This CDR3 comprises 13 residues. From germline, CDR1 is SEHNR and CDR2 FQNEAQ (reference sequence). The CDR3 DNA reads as TGTGCCAGCAGCTTAGAGAACCAAGAGACCCAGTACTTC. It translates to CASSLENQETQYF. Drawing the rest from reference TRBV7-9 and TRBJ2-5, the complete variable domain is DTGVSQNPRHKITKRGQNVTFRCDPISEHNRLYWYRQTLGQGPEFLTYFQNEAQLEKSRLLSDRFSAERPKGSFSTLEIQRTEQGDSAMYLCASSLENQETQYFGPGTRLLVL.

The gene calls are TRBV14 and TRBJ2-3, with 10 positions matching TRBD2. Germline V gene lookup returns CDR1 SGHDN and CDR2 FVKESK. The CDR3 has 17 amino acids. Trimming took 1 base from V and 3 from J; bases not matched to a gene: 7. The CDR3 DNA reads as TGTGCCAGCAGCCAAGTTCTAGGGACTAGCGAGACAGATACGCAGTATTTT. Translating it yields CASSQVLGTSETDTQYF.

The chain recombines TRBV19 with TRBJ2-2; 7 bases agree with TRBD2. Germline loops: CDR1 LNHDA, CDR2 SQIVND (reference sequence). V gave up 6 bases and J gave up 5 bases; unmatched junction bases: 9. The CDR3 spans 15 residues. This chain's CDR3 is CASSPLAAVTGELFF. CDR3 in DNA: TGTGCCAGTAGCCCGCTAGCGGCCGTGACCGGGGAGCTGTTTTTT.

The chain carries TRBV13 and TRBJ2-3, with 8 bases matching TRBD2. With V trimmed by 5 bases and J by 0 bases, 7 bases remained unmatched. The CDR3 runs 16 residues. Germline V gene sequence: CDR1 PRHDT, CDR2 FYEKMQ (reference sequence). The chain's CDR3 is CASSLAGGSSTDTQYF. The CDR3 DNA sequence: TGTGCCAGCAGCCTAGCGGGCGGGTCTAGCACAGATACGCAGTATTTT.

The CDR3 region has the DNA TGTGCCAGCAGCGCCGGTACCGGCCTCGACGAGCAGTACTTC. Translating it yields CASSAGTGLDEQYF. This chain joins TRBV7-9 and TRBJ2-7; D not certain. CDR3 length equals 14 residues. Germline V gives CDR1 SEHNR, CDR2 FQNEAQ (reference sequence). The V end was cut by 5 bases, the J end by 5 bases, with 16 bases between.

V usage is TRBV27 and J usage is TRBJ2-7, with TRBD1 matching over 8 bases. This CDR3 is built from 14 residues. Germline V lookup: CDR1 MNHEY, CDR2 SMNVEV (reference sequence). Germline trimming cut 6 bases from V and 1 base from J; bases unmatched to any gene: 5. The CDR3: CASRGWTGSYEQYF. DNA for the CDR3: TGTGCCAGCAGGGGCTGGACAGGGTCCTACGAGCAGTACTTC.

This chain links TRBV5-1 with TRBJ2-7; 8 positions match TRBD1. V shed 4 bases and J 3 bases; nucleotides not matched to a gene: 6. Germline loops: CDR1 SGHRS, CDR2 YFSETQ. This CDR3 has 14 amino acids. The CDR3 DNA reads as TGCGCCAGCAGCCCGGACAGGGAGTTCTACGAGCAGTACTTC. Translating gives CASSPDREFYEQYF.

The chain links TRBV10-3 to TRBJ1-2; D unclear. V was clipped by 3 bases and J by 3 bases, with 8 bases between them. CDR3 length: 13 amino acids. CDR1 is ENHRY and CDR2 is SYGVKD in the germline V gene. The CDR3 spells CAISDRSYYGYTF. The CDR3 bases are TGTGCCATCAGTGACCGGTCCTACTATGGCTACACCTTC.

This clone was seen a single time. CDR3 protein: CASSSISGTSGSYEQYF. CDR3 DNA sequence: TGTGCCAGCAGCTCCATATCCGGGACTAGCGGGAGTTACGAGCAGTACTTC. The V gene is TRBV7-9, the J gene TRBJ2-7, with 14 bases that match TRBD2. Per the germline V gene, CDR1 is SEHNR and CDR2 is FQNEAQ (reference sequence). V shed 4 bases and J 4 bases; nucleotides not matched to a gene: 9. The CDR3 is made up of 17 amino acids.

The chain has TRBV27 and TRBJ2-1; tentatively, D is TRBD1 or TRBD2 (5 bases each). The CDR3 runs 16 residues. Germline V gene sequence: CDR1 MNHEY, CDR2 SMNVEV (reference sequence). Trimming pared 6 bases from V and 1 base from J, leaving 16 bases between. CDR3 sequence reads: CASSLGTAISYNEQFF. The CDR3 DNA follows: TGTGCCAGCAGCCTGGGGACGGCAATTTCCTACAATGAGCAGTTCTTC.